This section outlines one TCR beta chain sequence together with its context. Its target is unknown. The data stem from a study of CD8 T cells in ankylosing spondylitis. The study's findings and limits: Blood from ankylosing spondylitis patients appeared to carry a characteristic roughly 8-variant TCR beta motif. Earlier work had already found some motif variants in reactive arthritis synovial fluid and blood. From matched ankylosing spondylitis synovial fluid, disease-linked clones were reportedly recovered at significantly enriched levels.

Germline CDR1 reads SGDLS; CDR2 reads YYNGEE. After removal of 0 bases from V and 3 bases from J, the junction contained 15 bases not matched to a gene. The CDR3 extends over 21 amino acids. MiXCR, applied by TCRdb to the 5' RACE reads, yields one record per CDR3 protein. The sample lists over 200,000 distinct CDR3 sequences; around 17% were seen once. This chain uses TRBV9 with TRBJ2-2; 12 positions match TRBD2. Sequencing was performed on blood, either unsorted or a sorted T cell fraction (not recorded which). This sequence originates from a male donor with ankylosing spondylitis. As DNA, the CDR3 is TGTGCCAGCAGCGTAGCTCTAGCGGGAGGGTTGACTATTGGGGACACCGGGGAGCTGTTTTTT. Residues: CASSVALAGGLTIGDTGELFF.